This T cell receptor (beta chain) is drawn from a study of cytomegalovirus exposure and HLA in healthy donors. Findings and limits, study-wide: Specific recognition of CMV antigens was confirmed in vitro for a few chains (all CMV-associated). There was a cluster of highly shared sequence variants that was likely a sequencing artifact.

A remark on this clone: Its antigen remains unknown.

A multiplex PCR was run with 60 Vbeta primers and 13 Jbeta primers. Measured with immunoSEQ multiplex PCR; TCRdb has only the in-frame clones, and not every one. This sample yields roughly 120,000 clones, of which roughly 74% are seen a single time; over 3.5% belongs to the top ten. The sequence came from a woman aged 45-59 years in good health and CMV-seropositive. Material: PBMCs.

DNA of the CDR3: TGTGCCAGCAGCTTATTTCCAGGGAGGTATGGCTACACCTTC. Translation gives CASSLFPGRYGYTF. The chain recombines TRBV7-3 with TRBJ1-2, with D possibly matching TRBD1 (5 bases). The length of the CDR3 is 14 residues. The germline gives CDR1 SGHTA, CDR2 FQGTGA. V was pared by 2 bases and J by 5 bases, with 12 bases between.